Below are 13 T cell receptor beta chains sequenced from a single sample in a study of STAT5B mutations in CD4+ large granular lymphocyte leukemia. Measured with immunoSEQ multiplex PCR; TCRdb has only the in-frame clones, and not every one. The data hold about 38,000 clones, with about 82% observed a single time. Material: CD4+ T cells from blood buffy coats. The receptor source for this set is a human donor in good health.

This rearrangement joins TRBV19 to TRBJ1-2; possible D gene TRBD1, 6 bases. Germline V CDR1 and CDR2: LNHDA, SQIVND (reference sequence). The CDR3 spans 14 residues. The ends were cut back, 7 bases at V and 6 bases at J, with 18 bases in the middle. CDR3 nucleotides: TGTGCCAGTACCGGGACACTATTTTTAAATGGCTACACCTTC. Translating gives CASTGTLFLNGYTF.

V and J are TRBV11-2 and TRBJ2-3; D is perhaps TRBD1 or TRBD2 (5 bases each). There are 13 residues in the CDR3. The V end was cut by 6 bases, the J end by 4 bases, with 11 bases between. Germline V CDR1 and CDR2: SGHAT, FQNNGV. This CDR3 is CASRPGTADTQYF. The CDR3 DNA follows: TGTGCCAGCAGACCAGGGACCGCAGATACGCAGTATTTT.

The chain employs TRBV27 and TRBJ1-1, with D possibly matching TRBD1 (5 bases). The CDR3 sequence is 15 residues long. Trimming stripped 1 base from V and 1 base from J, with 10 bases between. Per the germline V gene, CDR1 is MNHEY and CDR2 is SMNVEV (reference sequence). The CDR3 spells CASSLLGDPNTEAFF. The CDR3 bases are TGTGCCAGCAGTTTATTAGGGGATCCGAACACTGAAGCTTTCTTT.

The chain employs TRBV11-2 and TRBJ1-5, with 8 positions matching TRBD1. Germline values: CDR1 SGHAT, CDR2 FQNNGV. The V and J ends lost 4 bases and 3 bases, in that order; junction bases with no gene match: 2. This CDR3 spans 14 amino acids. The CDR3 DNA reads as TGTGCCAGCAGCTCGGACAGGGCCAATCAGCCCCAGCATTTT. Its translation: CASSSDRANQPQHF.

The J gene is TRBJ2-2, the V gene TRBV11-2; 7 bases align to TRBD2. This CDR3 spans 15 amino acids. The germline CDR1 and CDR2 sequences are SGHAT and FQNNGV. V shed 7 bases, J shed 2 bases, and the junction held 7 bases outside the gene matches. The CDR3 sequence: CASNKAGLNTGELFF. In nucleotides, the CDR3 is TGTGCCAGCAATAAAGCGGGGCTTAACACCGGGGAGCTGTTTTTT. Combining the CDR3 with reference TRBV11-2 and TRBJ2-2 gives the whole variable domain EAGVAQSPRYKIIEKRQSVAFWCNPISGHATLYWYQQILGQGPKLLIQFQNNGVVDDSQLPKDRFSAERLKGVDSTLKIQPAKLEDSAVYLCASNKAGLNTGELFFGEGSRLTVL.

The CDR3 loop is CASSQDPLNIQYF. The CDR3 DNA reads TGTGCCAGCAGCCAAGATCCCCTAAACATTCAGTACTTC. This chain links TRBV4-2 with TRBJ2-4; D ambiguous. CDR1 is LGHNA and CDR2 is YNFKEQ in the germline V gene. This CDR3 has 13 residues. Between the trimmed V and J ends, which lost 0 bases and 6 bases, there was a span of 6 bases.

The V gene is TRBV5-4, the J gene TRBJ1-5, with TRBD1 as a possible D gene (5 bases). CDR1 SGHNT and CDR2 YYREEE come from the germline V gene (reference sequence). The CDR3 is 11 residues long. The CDR3 DNA is TGTGCGGGGGGTCGGAATCAGCCCCAGCATTTT. Translation: CAGGRNQPQHF.

The V and J genes are TRBV28 and TRBJ2-3, with TRBD2 matching over 11 bases. Trimming removed 6 bases from V and 3 bases from J; junction bases left unmatched: 5. The CDR3 runs 15 residues. Germline CDR1 and CDR2: MDHEN and SYDVKM. The CDR3 is CASSSSGRWTDTQYF. DNA for the CDR3: TGTGCCAGCAGCTCTAGCGGGAGGTGGACAGATACGCAGTATTTT.

The chain combines TRBV2 with TRBJ2-7, with a possible D match to TRBD2 (5 bases). Germline-derived CDR1 and CDR2 are SNHLY and FYNNEI. The CDR3 is made up of 11 amino acids. V was clipped by 2 bases and J by 6 bases, with 5 bases between them. The CDR3 coding sequence is TGTGCCAGCAGTGAACGGGGCGAGCAGTACTTC. Translated: CASSERGEQYF.

The CDR3 is CASSFLAGTTDTQYF. The CDR3 DNA follows: TGTGCCAGCAGTTTCCTAGCGGGAACCACAGATACGCAGTATTTT. The chain carries TRBV27 and TRBJ2-3; TRBD2 agrees at 9 bases. Germline CDR1 reads MNHEY; CDR2 reads SMNVEV (reference sequence). J gave up 2 bases and V 3 bases, and 3 bases lay outside the gene matches. The CDR3 consists of 15 residues.

This clone was seen a single time. This chain links TRBV7-3 with TRBJ2-3; D may be TRBD2 (6 bases). There are 15 residues in the CDR3. The V end lost 3 bases, the J end lost 1 base, and 11 bases lay between the germline ends. CDR1 and CDR2 from the germline V gene are SGHTA and FQGTGA. The CDR3 sequence: CASSLFASGTDTQYF. The DNA for the CDR3 is TGTGCCAGCAGCTTGTTTGCTAGCGGCACAGATACGCAGTATTTT.

This clone was detected only once. The chain recombines TRBV6-1 with TRBJ1-1; tentatively, D is TRBD1 (6 bases). This CDR3 has 11 amino acids. Trimming shortened V by 7 bases and J by 5 bases, and 8 bases separated the two germline ends. Germline lookup yields CDR1 MNHNS and CDR2 SASEGT. CDR3 in amino acids: CASTGATEAFF. In DNA, the CDR3 is TGTGCCAGCACAGGGGCAACTGAAGCTTTCTTT.

The chain links TRBV5-1 to TRBJ2-3; D remains ambiguous. Per germline, CDR1 SGHRS and CDR2 YFSETQ. The CDR3 sequence is 13 residues long. The ends were cut back, 2 bases at V and 0 bases at J, with 4 bases in the middle. DNA of the CDR3: TGCGCCAGCAGCTTTCAGAGCACAGATACGCAGTATTTT. This codes for CASSFQSTDTQYF.